The 30 T cell receptor beta chains listed next were all sequenced from one sample in a study of cytomegalovirus exposure and HLA in healthy donors. PCR employed 60 Vbeta and 13 Jbeta primers. TCRdb keeps only in-frame clones here, not all; method: immunoSEQ multiplex PCR. The sample totals tens of thousands of clones. The sample taken for sequencing was PBMCs. The receptors derive from a man aged 25 to 45 in good health and CMV-seronegative.

The gene calls are TRBV27 and TRBJ2-7, with D possibly TRBD2 on 5 matching bases. V gave up 6 bases and J gave up 4 bases, with 19 bases separating them. This CDR3 has 15 residues. Germline lookup yields CDR1 MNHEY and CDR2 SMNVEV (reference sequence). The CDR3 sequence: CASSRSVGSRYEQYF. The CDR3 nucleotides are TGTGCCAGCAGCCGTAGCGTGGGGTCGAGATACGAGCAGTACTTC.

This chain joins TRBV29-1 and TRBJ2-2, with 8 bases lining up with TRBD1. The V gene's germline CDR1 is SQVTM and CDR2 ANQGSEA. Trimming took 6 bases from V and 2 from J; bases not matched to a gene: 8. The CDR3 extends over 15 amino acids. The CDR3 spells CSVVGTGLNTGELFF. The CDR3 DNA follows: TGCAGCGTCGTGGGGACAGGACTCAACACCGGGGAGCTGTTTTTT.

V usage is TRBV4-3 and J usage is TRBJ1-5; 11 nucleotides agree with TRBD1. CDR1 and CDR2 from the germline V gene are LGHNA and YSLEER. The CDR3 is made up of 19 amino acids. J was trimmed by 5 bases and V by 4 bases; bases with no gene match: 16. The CDR3 bases are TGCGCCAGCAGCCCCATGGTGTCCGGGACAGGGGGAATAGATCAGCCCCAGCATTTT. As protein: CASSPMVSGTGGIDQPQHF.

The V call is TRBV27, the J call TRBJ2-5; 9 nucleotides align to TRBD1. The end of the DNA aligns better with TRBJ2-7, so the J call may be wrong. CDR1 is MNHEY, CDR2 SMNVEV, per germline (reference sequence). The CDR3 covers 14 residues. The CDR3 bases are TGTGCCAGCAGTCCCGGGACAGGGTGGTTCGAGCAGTACTTC. Protein: CASSPGTGWFEQYF.

The chain joins TRBV29-1 to TRBJ2-7, with 10 bases fitting TRBD2. This CDR3 spans 13 amino acids. Unmatched junction bases numbered 5, after V lost 7 bases and J lost 2 bases. Germline V gene data show CDR1 as SQVTM and CDR2 as ANQGSEA. The CDR3 sequence: CSARLAGPYEQYF. CDR3 nucleotide sequence: TGCAGCGCGAGACTAGCGGGCCCCTACGAGCAGTACTTC.

V is TRBV28 and J is TRBJ1-5, with 9 nucleotides matching TRBD1. CDR1 and CDR2 from the germline V gene are MDHEN and SYDVKM. This CDR3 has 15 amino acids. J gave up 3 bases and V 6 bases, and 6 bases lay outside the gene matches. CDR3: CASRHRGRVNQPQHF. The DNA of the CDR3 is TGTGCCAGCAGACACAGGGGGCGTGTCAATCAGCCCCAGCATTTT.

The chain employs TRBV13 and TRBJ2-7, with D possibly being TRBD2 (6 bases). Germline V gene sequence: CDR1 PRHDT, CDR2 FYEKMQ (reference sequence). Trimming cost V 1 base and J 2 bases, with 12 bases left between them. The CDR3 totals 15 residues. The CDR3 nucleotides read TGTGCCAGCAGCTTAGAGCGGGTCCCGACCTACGAGCAGTACTTC. It encodes CASSLERVPTYEQYF.

The chain couples TRBV6-5 to TRBJ1-1; 9 nucleotides align to TRBD1. The ends lost 7 bases at V and 1 base at J; junction bases unmatched: 4. This CDR3 has 14 residues. The germline V gene encodes CDR1 MNHEY and CDR2 SVGAGI. In DNA, the CDR3 is TGTGCCAGCATCATACAGGGGGCGAACACTGAAGCTTTCTTT. Amino acid sequence: CASIIQGANTEAFF.

V gene TRBV6-5 combines with J gene TRBJ2-5; D may be TRBD2 (7 bases). CDR1 is MNHEY, CDR2 SVGAGI, per germline. The CDR3 totals 14 residues. Trimming took 11 bases from V and 4 from J, leaving 20 bases between them. CDR3 bases: TGTGCCGCACGTGACGGGGGGCCGGGAGAGACCCAGTACTTC. Its translation: CAARDGGPGETQYF.

V is TRBV7-9 and J is TRBJ1-1; tentative D call: TRBD1 (5 bases). Germline V CDR1 and CDR2: SEHNR, FQNEAQ (reference sequence). The CDR3 extends over 14 amino acids. V lost 2 bases and J 4 bases, leaving 11 bases between the germline ends. The CDR3 loop reads CASSLQGGTTEAFF. Here the CDR3 DNA reads TGTGCCAGCAGCTTACAGGGAGGGACCACTGAAGCTTTCTTT.

This rearrangement joins TRBV7-2 to TRBJ1-5; TRBD1 is a possible D gene (5 bases). The germline gives CDR1 SGHTA, CDR2 FQGNSA. The CDR3 has 13 residues. The V and J ends lost 4 bases and 7 bases respectively, with 11 bases between them. CDR3 in DNA: TGTGCCAGCAGCTCAGGGTTGAGACAGCCCCAGCATTTT. It is translated as CASSSGLRQPQHF.

The V and J genes are TRBV6-1 and TRBJ2-7; perhaps TRBD1 as D (6 bases). The CDR3 runs 15 residues. CDR1 and CDR2 from the germline V gene are MNHNS and SASEGT. Trimming took 7 bases from V and 2 from J, leaving 18 bases between them. In nucleotides, the CDR3 is TGTGCCAGCACACGATCTACAGGGAGCGCCTACGAGCAGTACTTC. This codes for CASTRSTGSAYEQYF.

This chain uses TRBV5-1 with TRBJ2-7, with 9 bases fitting TRBD2. The CDR3 length is 14 residues. V lost 4 bases and J lost 2; bases outside the gene matches: 4. Looked up from germline, CDR1 is SGHRS and CDR2 is YFSETQ. The CDR3 reads CASSPSGAAYEQYF. The DNA of the CDR3 is TGCGCCAGCAGCCCTAGCGGGGCCGCCTACGAGCAGTACTTC. The whole variable domain, filled in from reference TRBV5-1 and TRBJ2-7, reads KAGVTQTPRYLIKTRGQQVTLSCSPISGHRSVSWYQQTPGQGLQFLFEYFSETQRNKGNFPGRFSGRQFSNSRSEMNVSTLELGDSALYLCASSPSGAAYEQYFGPGTRLTVT.

The gene calls are TRBV7-8 and TRBJ1-1; a possible D gene is TRBD1 (5 bases). The germline CDR1 and CDR2 sequences are SGHVS and FQNEAQ. The V end lost 2 bases, the J end lost 3 bases, and 16 bases lay between the germline ends. The CDR3 consists of 16 residues. The CDR3 sequence is CASSLRGGELDTEAFF. The CDR3 coding sequence is TGTGCCAGCAGCTTACGGGGGGGGGAATTGGACACTGAAGCTTTCTTT.

This chain links TRBV7-3 with TRBJ1-1; 7 bases map to TRBD1. The CDR3 extends over 15 amino acids. Germline V gives CDR1 SGHTA, CDR2 FQGTGA. V trimming: 5 bases; J trimming: 2 bases; junction bases outside the gene matches: 8. CDR3 coding DNA: TGTGCCAGCAGCCTCTATGGGACAGCCAACACTGAAGCTTTCTTT. Protein product: CASSLYGTANTEAFF.

The chain combines TRBV10-2 with TRBJ2-7; D remains unclear. This CDR3 has 12 residues. Germline V gene lookup returns CDR1 WSHSY and CDR2 SAAADI. V dropped 4 bases and J dropped 2 bases, with 6 bases sitting between them. The CDR3 sequence is CASSARAYEQYF. The CDR3, as DNA: TGCGCCAGCAGTGCCCGCGCCTACGAGCAGTACTTC.

This clone is classed as medium-sized by frequency. The J gene is TRBJ1-4, the V gene TRBV2, with 8 nucleotides matching TRBD1. The V and J ends lost 4 bases and 2 bases, in that order; junction bases with no gene match: 3. The CDR3 covers 15 residues. The germline V gene encodes CDR1 SNHLY and CDR2 FYNNEI. Here the CDR3 reads CASSVNRGTNEKLFF. The DNA for the CDR3 is TGTGCCAGCAGTGTAAACAGGGGGACTAATGAAAAACTGTTTTTT.

J is TRBJ1-2 and V is TRBV4-2; D is possibly TRBD1 (5 bases). CDR1 and CDR2 from the germline V gene are LGHNA and YNFKEQ. V lost 1 base and J lost 5, with 11 bases in between. The CDR3 covers 14 residues. The CDR3 loop reads CASSQAEGVYGYTF. The CDR3 bases are TGTGCCAGCAGCCAAGCAGAAGGGGTTTATGGCTACACCTTC.

The V gene is TRBV2, the J gene TRBJ2-7; 11 bases match TRBD1. Germline V gene lookup returns CDR1 SNHLY and CDR2 FYNNEI. This CDR3 is built from 14 residues. The V segment lost 5 bases and the J segment 2 bases; nucleotides outside the gene matches: 2. The CDR3 sequence is CASSWDRGAYEQYF. CDR3 nucleotide sequence: TGTGCCAGCAGTTGGGACAGGGGGGCCTACGAGCAGTACTTC. Full variable domain (outside the CDR3, taken from reference TRBV2 and TRBJ2-7): EPEVTQTPSHQVTQMGQEVILRCVPISNHLYFYWYRQILGQKVEFLVSFYNNEISEKSEIFDDQFSVERPDGSNFTLKIRSTKLEDSAMYFCASSWDRGAYEQYFGPGTRLTVT.

The V gene is TRBV7-9, the J gene TRBJ2-6; D is unresolved. Germline CDR1 reads SEHNR; CDR2 reads FQNEAQ (reference sequence). The length of the CDR3 is 16 residues. Trimming left V 3 bases short and J 1 base short, with 10 bases between. This CDR3 is CASSFRVASGANVLTF. CDR3 nucleotides: TGTGCCAGCAGCTTTCGGGTGGCATCTGGGGCCAACGTCCTGACTTTC.

The chain employs TRBV23-1 and TRBJ1-4; D is ambiguous. TRBV23-1 is placed among ORFs of uncertain function. The CDR3 is 15 residues long. V was cut by 6 bases and J by 0 bases, with 11 bases left in between. The CDR3 spells CASRPQVTTNEKLFF. The CDR3 nucleotides are TGCGCCAGCAGACCGCAGGTTACAACTAATGAAAAACTGTTTTTT.

The chain links TRBV12-5 to TRBJ2-7, with 9 bases fitting TRBD1. V shed 2 bases, J shed 6 bases, and the junction held 8 bases outside the gene matches. This CDR3 has 15 amino acids. The germline V gene encodes CDR1 LGHNT and CDR2 FRNRAP. CDR3: CASGLLTGGMGEQYF. The CDR3 DNA is TGTGCTAGTGGTTTGCTAACAGGGGGCATGGGCGAGCAGTACTTC.

V gene TRBV5-1 combines with J gene TRBJ2-5; maybe TRBD1 (6 bases). This CDR3 has 15 amino acids. Trimming shortened V by 4 bases and J by 4 bases, and 17 bases separated the two germline ends. Germline V gene data show CDR1 as SGHRS and CDR2 as YFSETQ. CDR3 amino acids: CASSLGSGQRETQYF. CDR3 in DNA: TGCGCCAGCAGCCTTGGGTCCGGACAGAGAGAGACCCAGTACTTC.

The chain combines TRBV5-1 with TRBJ2-5, with 7 bases aligning to TRBD1. J lost 4 bases, V lost 0 bases, and 3 bases had no gene match. The CDR3 is 14 residues long. Germline V gene data show CDR1 as SGHRS and CDR2 as YFSETQ. CDR3 sequence reads: CASSLEQGIETQYF. Written as DNA, the CDR3 is TGCGCCAGCAGCTTGGAACAGGGGATAGAGACCCAGTACTTC. Full variable domain (outside the CDR3, taken from reference TRBV5-1 and TRBJ2-5): KAGVTQTPRYLIKTRGQQVTLSCSPISGHRSVSWYQQTPGQGLQFLFEYFSETQRNKGNFPGRFSGRQFSNSRSEMNVSTLELGDSALYLCASSLEQGIETQYFGPGTRLLVL.

The chain couples TRBV20-1 to TRBJ2-3, with D possibly matching TRBD2 (5 bases). Germline assignment: CDR1 DFQATT and CDR2 SNEGSKA (reference sequence). The V end lost 0 bases, the J end lost 9 bases, and 7 bases lay between the germline ends. The CDR3 extends over 11 amino acids. The CDR3 DNA reads TGCAGTGCTAGAGATCTAGCCACGCAGTATTTT. It specifies CSARDLATQYF.

The V and J genes are TRBV2 and TRBJ2-7, with TRBD1 identical over 7 bases. CDR3 length: 15 amino acids. CDR1 SNHLY and CDR2 FYNNEI come from the germline V gene. The J segment lost 3 bases and the V segment lost 6 bases, leaving 11 bases of the junction unmatched. In DNA, the CDR3 is TGTGCCAGCAGGCTTTCGGGACAGATTATCTACGAGCAGTACTTC. Translating it yields CASRLSGQIIYEQYF.

This rearrangement joins TRBV5-1 to TRBJ2-5; TRBD1 agrees at 7 bases. The germline CDR1 and CDR2 sequences are SGHRS and YFSETQ. The CDR3 is 15 residues long. The trim removed 4 bases at V and 2 bases at J, leaving 8 bases unmatched. This chain's CDR3 is CASSPGDRIQETQYF. CDR3 sequence (DNA): TGCGCCAGCAGCCCCGGGGACAGAATACAAGAGACCCAGTACTTC.

V gene TRBV19 combines with J gene TRBJ2-1; 13 bases are shared with TRBD2. This CDR3 region has 16 residues. The J segment lost 7 bases and the V segment lost 5 bases, leaving 8 bases of the junction unmatched. The V gene's germline CDR1 is LNHDA and CDR2 SQIVND (reference sequence). CDR3 residues: CASSPRTSGSGNEQFF. CDR3 DNA: TGTGCCAGTAGTCCCCGGACTAGCGGGAGCGGGAATGAGCAGTTCTTC.

Details on this clone: The same CDR3 is also encoded by other DNA sequences in this sample. The V and J genes are TRBV6-4 and TRBJ2-2; 9 bases match TRBD1. Germline CDR1 MRHNA, CDR2 SNTAGT. V dropped 2 bases and J dropped 5; count of bases not matched to a gene: 0. CDR3 length equals 14 residues. The CDR3 region is CASSDGQGTGELFF. CDR3 coding DNA: TGTGCCAGCAGTGACGGACAGGGGACCGGGGAGCTGTTTTTT.

The gene calls are TRBV7-9 and TRBJ2-2, with 7 bases aligning to TRBD1. J gave up 5 bases and V 1 base, and 4 bases lay outside the gene matches. Germline CDR1 SEHNR, CDR2 FQNEAQ (reference sequence). The CDR3 contains 15 residues. As DNA, the CDR3 is TGTGCCAGCAGCTTAGTCCAGGGGGTGACCGGGGAGCTGTTTTTT. The encoded protein is CASSLVQGVTGELFF.